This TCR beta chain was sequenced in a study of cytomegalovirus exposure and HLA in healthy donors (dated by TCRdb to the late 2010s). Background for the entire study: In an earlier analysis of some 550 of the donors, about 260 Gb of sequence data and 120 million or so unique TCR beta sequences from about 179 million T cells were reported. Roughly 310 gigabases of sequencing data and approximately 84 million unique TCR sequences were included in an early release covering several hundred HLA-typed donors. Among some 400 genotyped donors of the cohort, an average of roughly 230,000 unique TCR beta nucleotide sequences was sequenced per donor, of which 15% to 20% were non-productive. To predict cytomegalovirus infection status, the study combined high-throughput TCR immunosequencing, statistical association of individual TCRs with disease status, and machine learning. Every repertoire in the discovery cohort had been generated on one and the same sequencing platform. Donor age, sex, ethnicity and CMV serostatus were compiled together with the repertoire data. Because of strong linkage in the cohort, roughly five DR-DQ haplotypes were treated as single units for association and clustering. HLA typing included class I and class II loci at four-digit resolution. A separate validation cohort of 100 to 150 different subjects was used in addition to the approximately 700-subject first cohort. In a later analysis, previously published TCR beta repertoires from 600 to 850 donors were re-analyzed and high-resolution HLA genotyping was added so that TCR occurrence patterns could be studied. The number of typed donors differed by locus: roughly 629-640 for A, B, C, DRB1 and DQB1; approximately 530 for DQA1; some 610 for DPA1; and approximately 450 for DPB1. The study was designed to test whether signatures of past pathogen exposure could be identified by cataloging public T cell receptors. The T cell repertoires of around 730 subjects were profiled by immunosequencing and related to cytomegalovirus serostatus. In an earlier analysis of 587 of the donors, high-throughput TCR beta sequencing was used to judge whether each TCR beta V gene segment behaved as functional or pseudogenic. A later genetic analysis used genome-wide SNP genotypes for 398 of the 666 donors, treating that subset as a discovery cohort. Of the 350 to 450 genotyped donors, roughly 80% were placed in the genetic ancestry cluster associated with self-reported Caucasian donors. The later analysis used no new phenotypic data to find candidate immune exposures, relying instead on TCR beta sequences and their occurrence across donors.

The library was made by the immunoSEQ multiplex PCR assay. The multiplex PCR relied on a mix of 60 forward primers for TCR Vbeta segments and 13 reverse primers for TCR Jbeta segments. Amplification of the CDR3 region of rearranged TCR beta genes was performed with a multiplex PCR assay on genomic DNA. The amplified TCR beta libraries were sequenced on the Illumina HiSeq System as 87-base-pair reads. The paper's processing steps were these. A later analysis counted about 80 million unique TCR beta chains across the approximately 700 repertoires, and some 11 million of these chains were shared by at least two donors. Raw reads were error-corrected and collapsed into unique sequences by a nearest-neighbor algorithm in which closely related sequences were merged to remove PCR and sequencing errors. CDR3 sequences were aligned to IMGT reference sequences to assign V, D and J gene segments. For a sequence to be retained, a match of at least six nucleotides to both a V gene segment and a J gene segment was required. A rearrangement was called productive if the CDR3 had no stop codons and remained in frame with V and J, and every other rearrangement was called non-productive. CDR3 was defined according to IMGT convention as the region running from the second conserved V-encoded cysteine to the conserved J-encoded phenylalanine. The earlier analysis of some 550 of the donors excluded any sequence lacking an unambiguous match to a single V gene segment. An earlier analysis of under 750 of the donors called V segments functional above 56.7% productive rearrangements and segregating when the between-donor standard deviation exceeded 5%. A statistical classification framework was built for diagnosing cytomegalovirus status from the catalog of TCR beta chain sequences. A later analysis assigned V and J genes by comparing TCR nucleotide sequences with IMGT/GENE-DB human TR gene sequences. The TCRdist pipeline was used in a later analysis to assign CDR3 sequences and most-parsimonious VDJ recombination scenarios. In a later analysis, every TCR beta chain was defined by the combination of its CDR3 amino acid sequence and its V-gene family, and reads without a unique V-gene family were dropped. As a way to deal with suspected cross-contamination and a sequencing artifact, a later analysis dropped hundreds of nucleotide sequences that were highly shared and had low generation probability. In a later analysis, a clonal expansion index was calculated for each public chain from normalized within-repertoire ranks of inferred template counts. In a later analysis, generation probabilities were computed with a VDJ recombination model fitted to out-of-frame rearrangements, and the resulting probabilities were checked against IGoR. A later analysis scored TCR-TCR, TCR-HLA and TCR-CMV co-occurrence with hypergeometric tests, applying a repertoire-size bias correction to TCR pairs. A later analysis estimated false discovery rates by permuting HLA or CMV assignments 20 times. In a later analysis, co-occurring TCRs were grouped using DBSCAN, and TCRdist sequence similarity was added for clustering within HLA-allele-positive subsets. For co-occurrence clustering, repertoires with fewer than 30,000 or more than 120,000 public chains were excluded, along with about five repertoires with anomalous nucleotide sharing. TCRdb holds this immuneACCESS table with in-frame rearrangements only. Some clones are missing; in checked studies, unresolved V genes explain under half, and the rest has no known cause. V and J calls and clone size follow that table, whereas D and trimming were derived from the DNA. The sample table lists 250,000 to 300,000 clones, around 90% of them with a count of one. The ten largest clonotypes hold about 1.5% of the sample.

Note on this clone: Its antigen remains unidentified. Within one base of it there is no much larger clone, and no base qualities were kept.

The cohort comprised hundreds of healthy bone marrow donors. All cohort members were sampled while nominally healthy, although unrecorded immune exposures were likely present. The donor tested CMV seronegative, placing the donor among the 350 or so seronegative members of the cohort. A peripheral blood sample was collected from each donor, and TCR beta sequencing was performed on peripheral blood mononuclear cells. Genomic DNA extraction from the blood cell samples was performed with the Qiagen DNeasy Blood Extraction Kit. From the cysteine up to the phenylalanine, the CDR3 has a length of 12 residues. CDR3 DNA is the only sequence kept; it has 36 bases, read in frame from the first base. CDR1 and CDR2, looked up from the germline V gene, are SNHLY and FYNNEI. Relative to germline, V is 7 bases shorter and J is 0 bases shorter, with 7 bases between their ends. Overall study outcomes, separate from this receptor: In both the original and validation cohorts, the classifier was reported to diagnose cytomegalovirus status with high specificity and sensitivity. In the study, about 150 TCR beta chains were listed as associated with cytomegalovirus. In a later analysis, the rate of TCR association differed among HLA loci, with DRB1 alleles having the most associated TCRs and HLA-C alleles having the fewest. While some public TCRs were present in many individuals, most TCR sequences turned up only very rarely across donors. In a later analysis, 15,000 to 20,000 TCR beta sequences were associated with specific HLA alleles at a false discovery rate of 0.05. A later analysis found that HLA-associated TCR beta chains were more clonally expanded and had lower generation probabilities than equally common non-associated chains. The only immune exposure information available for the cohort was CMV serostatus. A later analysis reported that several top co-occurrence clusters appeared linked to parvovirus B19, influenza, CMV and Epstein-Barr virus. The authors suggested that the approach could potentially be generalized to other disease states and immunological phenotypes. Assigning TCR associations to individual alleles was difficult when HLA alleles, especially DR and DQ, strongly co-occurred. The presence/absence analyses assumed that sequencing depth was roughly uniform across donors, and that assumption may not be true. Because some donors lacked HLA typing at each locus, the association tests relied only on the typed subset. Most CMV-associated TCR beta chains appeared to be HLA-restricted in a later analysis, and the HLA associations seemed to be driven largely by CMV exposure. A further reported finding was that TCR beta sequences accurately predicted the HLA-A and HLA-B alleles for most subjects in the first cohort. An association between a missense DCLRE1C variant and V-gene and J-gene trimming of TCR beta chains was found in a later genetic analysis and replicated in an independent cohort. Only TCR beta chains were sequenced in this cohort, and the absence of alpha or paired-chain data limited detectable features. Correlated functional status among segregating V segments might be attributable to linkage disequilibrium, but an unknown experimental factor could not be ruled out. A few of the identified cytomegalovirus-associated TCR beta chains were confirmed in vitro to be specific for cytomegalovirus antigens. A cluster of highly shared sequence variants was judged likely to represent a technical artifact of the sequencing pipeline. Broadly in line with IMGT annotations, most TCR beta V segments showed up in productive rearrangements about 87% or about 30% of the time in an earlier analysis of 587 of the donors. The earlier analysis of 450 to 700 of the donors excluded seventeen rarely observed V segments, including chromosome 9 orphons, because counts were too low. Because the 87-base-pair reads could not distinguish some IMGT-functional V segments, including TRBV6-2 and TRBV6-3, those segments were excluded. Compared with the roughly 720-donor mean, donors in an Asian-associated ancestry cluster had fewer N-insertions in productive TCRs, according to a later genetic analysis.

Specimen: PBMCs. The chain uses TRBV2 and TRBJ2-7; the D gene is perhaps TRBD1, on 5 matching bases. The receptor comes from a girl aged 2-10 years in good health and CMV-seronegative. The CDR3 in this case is CASIGASYEQYF. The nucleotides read TGTGCCAGCATTGGGGCCTCCTACGAGCAGTACTTC.